This T cell receptor (beta chain) stems from a study of cytomegalovirus exposure and HLA in healthy donors. The V segment lost 6 bases and the J segment 5 bases; nucleotides outside the gene matches: 5. Germline values: CDR1 SGHTA, CDR2 FQGNSA. The CDR3 loop spans 14 amino acids. The PCR made use of 60 Vbeta and 13 Jbeta primers. The method was immunoSEQ multiplex PCR; TCRdb's version includes in-frame clones alone and lacks a portion of them. The table has nearly 200,000 clones, 77% seen once. This TCR derives from a woman aged 25 to 39 in good health and CMV-seropositive. Sequencing was carried out using PBMCs. This sequence joins TRBV7-2 and TRBJ1-4; 8 positions match TRBD1. Here the CDR3 reads CASRRTGPNEKLFF. The DNA for the CDR3 is TGTGCCAGCAGGCGGACAGGGCCCAATGAAAAACTGTTTTTT.